This is a list of T cell receptor beta chains from one sample in a study of blood T cells in healthy people across ages. A single record per CDR3 protein comes from TCRdb applying MiXCR to the 5' RACE reads. Seen here are 650,000 to 1,000,000 distinct CDR3 sequences, roughly 34% observed once, and the top ten hold 13%. The sample taken for sequencing was blood. The receptors derive from a man between 18 and 29 years old in good health. Each CDR3 is given with its conserved first and last residue. Fields, in order: clone size, J gene, V gene, D gene, CDR3 DNA, CDR3 protein. The D gene is left open where the match is weak. Size is omitted from some rows. Given values are once, few, many or a class for expanded clones.

few | TRBJ1-5 | TRBV20-1 | TRBD1 | TGCAGTGCCCGACAGGGGGAAATGCAGCAGCCCCAGCATTTT | CSARQGEMQQPQHF
few | TRBJ1-1 | TRBV7-8 | . | TGTGCCAGCACTAACCAAATAAACACTGAAGCTTTCTTT | CASTNQINTEAFF
many | TRBJ2-5 | TRBV12-3/TRBV12-4 | . | TGTGCCAGCACACAGCGGGAGACCCAGTACTTC | CASTQRETQYF
. | TRBJ1-1 | TRBV3-1 | . | TGTGCCAGCAGTCTAAGGGCTCAAGCTTTCTTT | CASSLRAQAFF
. | TRBJ1-6 | TRBV6-6 | . | TGTGCCAGCAGTGATGGAGAGGGTCGCAATTCACCCCTCCACTTT | CASSDGEGRNSPLHF
. | TRBJ1-4 | TRBV4-3 | . | TGCGCCAGCAGCCAAGGGGGCAGGAGTTATGAAAAACTGTTTTTT | CASSQGGRSYEKLFF
. | TRBJ2-3 | TRBV4-2 | . | TGTGCCAGCAGCCAAGTATACGGGGGAGGCGGCAGCACAGATACGCAGTATTTT | CASSQVYGGGGSTDTQYF
few | TRBJ2-3 | TRBV12-3/TRBV12-4 | TRBD1 | TGTGCCAGCAGCGGGACAGGGCCTACAGATACGCAGTATTTT | CASSGTGPTDTQYF
few | TRBJ2-3 | TRBV10-3 | TRBD1 | TGTGCCATCAGTGGTGAGGGTGGCAGGGGGATCAACACAGATACGCAGTATTTT | CAISGEGGRGINTDTQYF
. | TRBJ2-3 | TRBV12-3/TRBV12-4 | . | TGTGCCAGCAGTCCCCCGGACGGGCACACAGATACGCAGTATTTT | CASSPPDGHTDTQYF
. | TRBJ2-1 | TRBV5-1 | . | TGCGCCAGCAGCTTGAGCTCTGGGGCATCTTACAATGAGCAGTTCTTC | CASSLSSGASYNEQFF
. | TRBJ1-1 | TRBV30 | . | TGTGCCTGGAGGCGATTGACTGAAGCTTTCTTT | CAWRRLTEAFF
many | TRBJ2-7 | TRBV12-3/TRBV12-4 | . | TGTGCCAGCGGGCGGGGACCCTACGAGCAGTACTTC | CASGRGPYEQYF
many | TRBJ2-1 | TRBV4-1 | . | TGCGCCAGCAGCTTGGGTAGGGACAATGAGCAGTTCTTC | CASSLGRDNEQFF
few | TRBJ2-7 | TRBV6-2/TRBV6-3 | TRBD1 | TGTGCCAGCAGTCAGGGGGTCGCGGAGCCTCCCCACGAGCAGTACTTC | CASSQGVAEPPHEQYF
few | TRBJ1-1 | TRBV12-3/TRBV12-4 | . | TGTGCCAGCACCCCGGGCACTGAAGCTTTCTTT | CASTPGTEAFF
. | TRBJ2-6 | TRBV3-1 | . | TGTGCCAGCAGCCAGGGCACCGGGGTCAACGTCCTGACTTTC | CASSQGTGVNVLTF
few | TRBJ1-2 | TRBV10-3 | TRBD1 | TGTGCCATCAGTGAGTCGACAGGGGTTGGTGGCTACACCTTC | CAISESTGVGGYTF
. | TRBJ2-1 | TRBV4-3 | TRBD2 | TGCGCCAGCAGCCAATCCGGCGGGGGGGTCTACAATGAGCAGTTCTTC | CASSQSGGGVYNEQFF
. | TRBJ1-2 | TRBV29-1 | TRBD1 | TGCAGCGTTGTTGGGGACAGGGGGCGCTGGGGCTATAGCTACACCTTC | CSVVGDRGRWGYSYTF
. | TRBJ1-4 | TRBV4-2 | . | TGTGCCAGCAACCAAGCCCGGGATGAAAAACTGTTTTTT | CASNQARDEKLFF
few | TRBJ2-4 | TRBV21-1 | . | TGTGCCAGCAGCAAAGTGGGAGCGGGGCATGGAGCCAAAAACATTCAGTACTTC | CASSKVGAGHGAKNIQYF
. | TRBJ2-2 | TRBV3-1 | . | TGTGCCAGCAGCCAAGATACCAGCGGGGGGGAGCTGTTTTTT | CASSQDTSGGELFF
few | TRBJ2-7 | TRBV12-3/TRBV12-4 | TRBD2 | TGTGCCAGCAGCAATGGACTAGCGGGGGGACCCTACAATGAGCAGTACTTC | CASSNGLAGGPYNEQYF
few | TRBJ2-5 | TRBV13 | . | TGTGCCAGCAGCTTTTCGTTCGGGGCGGAAGAGACCCAGTACTTC | CASSFSFGAEETQYF
. | TRBJ1-1 | TRBV7-9 | . | TGTGCCAGCAGCTCCTTCGAAAGGGGCGCCGCATTCACTGAAGCTTTCTTT | CASSSFERGAAFTEAFF
few | TRBJ2-1 | TRBV4-3 | . | TGCGCCAGCAGCCAAGATCAGTCCGGATCGAATGAGCAGTTCTTC | CASSQDQSGSNEQFF
. | TRBJ2-1 | TRBV12-3/TRBV12-4 | TRBD1 | TGTGCCAGCAGTCAAGACAGGGGAAACTACAATGAGCAGTTCTTC | CASSQDRGNYNEQFF
few | TRBJ2-7 | TRBV18 | . | TGTGCCAGCTCACCAGGCCCCCTTTCCTACGAGCAGTACTTC | CASSPGPLSYEQYF
. | TRBJ2-1 | TRBV4-3 | TRBD1 | TGCGCCAGCAGCCACGACAGGGGGACCTACAATGAGCAGTTCTTC | CASSHDRGTYNEQFF
. | TRBJ2-3 | TRBV6-2/TRBV6-3 | TRBD1 | TGTGTCAGCAGCCAAATGCGGACAGGCGGCACAGATACGCAGTATTTT | CVSSQMRTGGTDTQYF